The entry below describes one T cell receptor (beta chain). The CDR3 loop spans 13 amino acids. CDR1 MNHNS and CDR2 SASEGT come from the germline V gene. V trimming: 6 bases; J trimming: 7 bases; junction bases outside the gene matches: 6. Generated by immunoSEQ multiplex PCR, the TCRdb table keeps only in-frame clones and is missing some. The data contain some 2 million clones, 85% to 95% of them singletons. These data are taken from a study of shared clonotypes between healthy human individuals. This chain links TRBV6-1 with TRBJ1-2; TRBD1 matches 9 bases. The sequenced sample was naive CD4+ T cells sorted from blood. Subset: CD45RA+ positively selected. The TCR originated in a man aged 18 to 35 in good health. Here the CDR3 reads CASRKQGALGYTF. CDR3 nucleotides: TGTGCCAGCAGAAAACAGGGGGCGCTTGGCTACACCTTC.